A selection of T cell receptor beta chains follows, all from one sample in a study of T cell responses to AZD1222 COVID-19 vaccine. The table came from immunoSEQ multiplex PCR; TCRdb's copy has only in-frame clones and leaves some out. The sample gives 200,000 or so clones, approximately 94% of which show up once; about 9% is in the top ten. The material was peripheral blood, obtained on day 0 of AZD1222 vaccination. The receptors derive from an adult in good health. Each CDR3 is given with its conserved first and last residue. D genes are given only for firm matches. Rows give clone size only sometimes, using once, few, many, or a class for an expanded clone.

D gene: -
V gene: TRBV9
clone size: -
J gene: TRBJ2-3
CDR3 DNA: TGTGCCAGCAACCTTTGGGGGAGCACAGATACGCAGTATTTT
CDR3 protein: CASNLWGSTDTQYF

D gene: TRBD2
V gene: TRBV9
clone size: once
J gene: TRBJ2-3
CDR3 DNA: TGTGCCAGCAGCGTAGTCGGGACTAGCTTCACAGATACGCAGTATTTT
CDR3 protein: CASSVVGTSFTDTQYF

D gene: -
V gene: TRBV6-1
clone size: -
J gene: TRBJ2-3
CDR3 DNA: TGTGCCAGCAGTGAGGTGGCAGGGGGCACAGATACGCAGTATTTT
CDR3 protein: CASSEVAGGTDTQYF

D gene: -
V gene: TRBV28
clone size: -
J gene: TRBJ1-2
CDR3 DNA: TGTGCCAGCAGTCTTCCCGGACGGACCTATGGCTACACCTTC
CDR3 protein: CASSLPGRTYGYTF

D gene: TRBD1
V gene: TRBV29-1
clone size: -
J gene: TRBJ2-5
CDR3 DNA: TGCAGCGTCGACACCCGGGACAGGGGGTTCGAGACCCAGTACTTC
CDR3 protein: CSVDTRDRGFETQYF

D gene: TRBD1
V gene: TRBV5-6
clone size: -
J gene: TRBJ2-7
CDR3 DNA: TGTGCCAGCAGCTTGAATACTGACAGGGATGGTCTCGACGAGCAGTACTTC
CDR3 protein: CASSLNTDRDGLDEQYF

D gene: TRBD2
V gene: TRBV4-2
clone size: once
J gene: TRBJ2-1
CDR3 DNA: TGTGCCAGCAGCCAATCCCGGACTAGCGGGAGTAGTAAGTTCTTC
CDR3 protein: CASSQSRTSGSSKFF

D gene: -
V gene: TRBV5-4
clone size: -
J gene: TRBJ1-2
CDR3 DNA: TGTGCCAGCAGCTTGGGGGGGGACTATGGCTACACCTTC
CDR3 protein: CASSLGGDYGYTF

D gene: -
V gene: TRBV7-6
clone size: -
J gene: TRBJ2-1
CDR3 DNA: TGTGCCAGCAGCTCCAGGGGGGGGTTAATTCATGAGCAGTTCTTC
CDR3 protein: CASSSRGGLIHEQFF

D gene: TRBD1
V gene: TRBV5-1
clone size: -
J gene: TRBJ2-7
CDR3 DNA: TGCGCCAGCAGGACAGAGGGGGCGCGTGAGCAGTACTTC
CDR3 protein: CASRTEGAREQYF

D gene: -
V gene: TRBV4-2
clone size: -
J gene: TRBJ1-1
CDR3 DNA: TGTGCCAGCAGCCAAGAACGGACAGCTATGAACACTGAAGCTTTCTTT
CDR3 protein: CASSQERTAMNTEAFF

D gene: -
V gene: TRBV7-2
clone size: -
J gene: TRBJ1-1
CDR3 DNA: TGTGCCAGCAGCCCCCAGGGAACTGAAGCTTTCTTT
CDR3 protein: CASSPQGTEAFF

D gene: -
V gene: TRBV28
clone size: -
J gene: TRBJ1-1
CDR3 DNA: TGTGCCAGCAGTTGGACAGCAAGCACAGAAGCTTTCTTT
CDR3 protein: CASSWTASTEAFF

D gene: TRBD1
V gene: TRBV7-2
clone size: -
J gene: TRBJ2-1
CDR3 DNA: TGTGCCAGCAGTTACCCGGGACAGACGTACAATGAGCAGTTCTTC
CDR3 protein: CASSYPGQTYNEQFF

D gene: TRBD1
V gene: TRBV5-1
clone size: -
J gene: TRBJ1-6
CDR3 DNA: TGCGCCAACGGGACAGCGAGCTCCTATAATTCACCCCTCCACTTT
CDR3 protein: CANGTASSYNSPLHF

D gene: TRBD1
V gene: TRBV19
clone size: few
J gene: TRBJ1-5
CDR3 DNA: TGTGCCAGTAAAATTGAGACAGGGACCCATCAGCCCCAGCATTTT
CDR3 protein: CASKIETGTHQPQHF

D gene: -
V gene: TRBV5-1
clone size: -
J gene: TRBJ1-2
CDR3 DNA: TGCGCCAGCAGCCCAAGGGCGGATTATGGCTACACCTTC
CDR3 protein: CASSPRADYGYTF

D gene: -
V gene: TRBV19
clone size: once
J gene: TRBJ2-5
CDR3 DNA: TGTGCCAGTAGCACCGGGGAGACCCAGTACTTC
CDR3 protein: CASSTGETQYF

D gene: TRBD2
V gene: TRBV5-1
clone size: -
J gene: TRBJ2-7
CDR3 DNA: TGCGCCAGCAGCTTGGGGGGGACTAGCGGGAGGGGAGTCAACGAGCAGTACTTC
CDR3 protein: CASSLGGTSGRGVNEQYF

D gene: -
V gene: TRBV19
clone size: -
J gene: TRBJ2-7
CDR3 DNA: TGTGCCAGTAGTATAGGATCGGACTACCTCGAGCAGTACTTC
CDR3 protein: CASSIGSDYLEQYF

D gene: -
V gene: TRBV23-1
clone size: -
J gene: TRBJ1-1
CDR3 DNA: TGCGCCAGCAGTCCGACGGGGGGGACTACGAACACTGAAGCTTTCTTT
CDR3 protein: CASSPTGGTTNTEAFF

D gene: TRBD1
V gene: TRBV7-3
clone size: -
J gene: TRBJ2-3
CDR3 DNA: TGTGCCAGCAGCCTCGACAGGGTGAGGGATACGCAGTATTTT
CDR3 protein: CASSLDRVRDTQYF

D gene: TRBD1
V gene: TRBV27
clone size: -
J gene: TRBJ2-1
CDR3 DNA: TGTGCCAGCAGTGCCTCGACAGGGGGGATCAATGAGCAGTTCTTC
CDR3 protein: CASSASTGGINEQFF

D gene: TRBD2
V gene: TRBV10-3
clone size: -
J gene: TRBJ2-2
CDR3 DNA: TGTGCCCGGGGGGGCTGGGGCACCGGGGAGCTGTTTTTT
CDR3 protein: CARGGWGTGELFF

D gene: TRBD2
V gene: TRBV5-6
clone size: -
J gene: TRBJ2-2
CDR3 DNA: TGTGCCAGCAGCTTGCAACTAGCGGGAGGCTGGAGCACCGGGGAGCTGTTTTTT
CDR3 protein: CASSLQLAGGWSTGELFF

D gene: -
V gene: TRBV27
clone size: -
J gene: TRBJ1-5
CDR3 DNA: TGTGCCAGCAGTTTACTCTCAGACTGGTTCAATCAGCCCCAGCATTTT
CDR3 protein: CASSLLSDWFNQPQHF

D gene: TRBD2
V gene: TRBV28
clone size: -
J gene: TRBJ2-7
CDR3 DNA: TGTGCCAGCCAATACAGACTAGCGGGAGTTCGGGGGGAGCAGTACTTC
CDR3 protein: CASQYRLAGVRGEQYF

D gene: -
V gene: TRBV11-2
clone size: -
J gene: TRBJ1-1
CDR3 DNA: TGTGCCAGCAGCTTCGGGGGACACTTAGACACTGAAGCTTTCTTT
CDR3 protein: CASSFGGHLDTEAFF

D gene: TRBD1
V gene: TRBV11-1
clone size: -
J gene: TRBJ1-6
CDR3 DNA: TGTGCCAGCAGCTTAGCGACAGGGATGGGCTCACCCCTCCACTTT
CDR3 protein: CASSLATGMGSPLHF

D gene: -
V gene: TRBV9
clone size: -
J gene: TRBJ1-1
CDR3 DNA: TGTGCCAGCAGCGTACGGGGGAACACTGAAGCTTTCTTT
CDR3 protein: CASSVRGNTEAFF

D gene: TRBD2
V gene: TRBV10-3
clone size: -
J gene: TRBJ2-7
CDR3 DNA: TGTGCCATCAGTGAGTCGGGTGGGGTAGCGGGAGGCGGCATCGAGCAGTACTTC
CDR3 protein: CAISESGGVAGGGIEQYF

D gene: -
V gene: TRBV20-1
clone size: -
J gene: TRBJ1-6
CDR3 DNA: TGCAGTGCGGACGGTCCACCCCTCCACTTT
CDR3 protein: CSADGPPLHF

D gene: TRBD1
V gene: TRBV19
clone size: -
J gene: TRBJ1-1
CDR3 DNA: TGTGCCAGCCGAGGGGGCCCAGTGGACACTGAAGCTTTCTTT
CDR3 protein: CASRGGPVDTEAFF

D gene: TRBD2
V gene: TRBV28
clone size: once
J gene: TRBJ2-1
CDR3 DNA: TGTGCCAGCAGTGTCCCGGGAGGGCCGCAGGACAATGAGCAGTTCTTC
CDR3 protein: CASSVPGGPQDNEQFF

D gene: TRBD1
V gene: TRBV5-1
clone size: -
J gene: TRBJ2-7
CDR3 DNA: TGCGCCAGCAGCTTACAGGGGAACTACGAGCAGTACTTC
CDR3 protein: CASSLQGNYEQYF

D gene: TRBD2
V gene: TRBV27
clone size: -
J gene: TRBJ2-1
CDR3 DNA: TGTGCCAGCAGAGTGGCGGGAGGGAGGTATGAGCAGTTCTTC
CDR3 protein: CASRVAGGRYEQFF

D gene: TRBD1
V gene: TRBV20-1
clone size: -
J gene: TRBJ1-5
CDR3 DNA: TGCAGTGCCAGTAGCCGGGACAGCGCGAGCAATCAGCCCCAGCATTTT
CDR3 protein: CSASSRDSASNQPQHF

D gene: -
V gene: TRBV28
clone size: -
J gene: TRBJ2-2
CDR3 DNA: TGTGCCAGCAGTTCCCCAGGAGCGGGCCTGAACACCGGGGAGCTGTTTTTT
CDR3 protein: CASSSPGAGLNTGELFF

D gene: -
V gene: TRBV7-9
clone size: -
J gene: TRBJ2-2
CDR3 DNA: TGTGCCAGCAGCTTAGTCGGGGTAGCGTCCGGCGGGGAGCTGTTTTTT
CDR3 protein: CASSLVGVASGGELFF

D gene: -
V gene: TRBV7-9
clone size: few
J gene: TRBJ2-1
CDR3 DNA: TGTGCCAGCAGCGGGTTGGATGAGCAGTTCTTC
CDR3 protein: CASSGLDEQFF

D gene: -
V gene: TRBV5-4
clone size: -
J gene: TRBJ2-2
CDR3 DNA: TGTGCCAGCAGCTTGGCCGTGGGGGGGCGTTCGACCGGGGAGCTGTTTTTT
CDR3 protein: CASSLAVGGRSTGELFF

D gene: -
V gene: TRBV28
clone size: -
J gene: TRBJ2-7
CDR3 DNA: TGTGCCAGCAGTTTACGACCCATTAGTGCCTACGAGCAGTACTTC
CDR3 protein: CASSLRPISAYEQYF

D gene: -
V gene: TRBV19
clone size: -
J gene: TRBJ1-3
CDR3 DNA: TGTGCCAGTAGGGGAGGCACCATATATTTT
CDR3 protein: CASRGGTIYF

D gene: -
V gene: TRBV18
clone size: -
J gene: TRBJ1-1
CDR3 DNA: TGTGCCAGCTCACCAGGCGGACAGCCGGCCAGAACTGAAGCTTTCTTT
CDR3 protein: CASSPGGQPARTEAFF

D gene: -
V gene: TRBV5-5
clone size: -
J gene: TRBJ1-6
CDR3 DNA: TGTGCCAGCAGCTTGGGGGTGAACTCACCCCTCCACTTT
CDR3 protein: CASSLGVNSPLHF